This T cell receptor (beta chain) appears in the sequencing data of a study of OX40 agonist ivuxolimab in advanced cancers. Study overall: Recorded diagnoses for dose-escalation patients were hepatocellular carcinoma, melanoma, renal cell or head and neck cancer.

After removal of 3 bases from V and 8 bases from J, the junction contained 5 bases not matched to a gene. The length of the CDR3 is 12 residues. The germline V gene has CDR1 SQVTM and CDR2 ANQGSEA. Blood samples were obtained at baseline, cycle 4 day 1, and cycle 7 day 1. TCRdb's copy holds only in-frame clones and misses some; the assay was immunoSEQ multiplex PCR. Of approximately 66,000 clones listed, about 86% are singletons. This clone was seen only once. V and J are TRBV29-1 and TRBJ1-2, with 8 bases identical to TRBD1. The sequencing used CD4+ or CD8+ T cells sorted from blood, collected in a trial of the OX40 agonist ivuxolimab. This receptor was obtained from an adult with an advanced solid tumor such as melanoma, head and neck, liver or kidney cancer. This CDR3 reads CSVDTGGSGYTF. In nucleotides, the CDR3 is TGCAGCGTTGACACAGGGGGATCCGGCTACACCTTC.